The text below deals with one T cell receptor (beta chain). Its antigen remains unknown. Profiled with immunoSEQ multiplex PCR; TCRdb holds only in-frame clones, not every one. The table has roughly 100,000 clones, approximately 86% seen once; the top ten hold about 3.1%. This sample stems from a study of T cell responses to AZD1222 COVID-19 vaccine. Study-wide results and caveats: In a largely white British group with more females than males, clonal diversity was possibly underestimated. The number of AZD1222 recipients seropositive at baseline was only 5 to 7.

V was clipped by 6 bases and J by 2 bases, with 11 bases between them. Germline V gene data show CDR1 as MNHEY and CDR2 as SVGAGI. This CDR3 has 13 amino acids. The chain joins TRBV6-5 to TRBJ2-7; no firm D call. The specimen was peripheral blood, collected 28 days after the second dose of the MenACWY control vaccine. This TCR came from an adult who received the MenACWY meningococcal vaccine as a control. The DNA of the CDR3 is TGTGCCAGCAGATCCCCCGCCACCTACGAGCAGTACTTC. It is translated as CASRSPATYEQYF.